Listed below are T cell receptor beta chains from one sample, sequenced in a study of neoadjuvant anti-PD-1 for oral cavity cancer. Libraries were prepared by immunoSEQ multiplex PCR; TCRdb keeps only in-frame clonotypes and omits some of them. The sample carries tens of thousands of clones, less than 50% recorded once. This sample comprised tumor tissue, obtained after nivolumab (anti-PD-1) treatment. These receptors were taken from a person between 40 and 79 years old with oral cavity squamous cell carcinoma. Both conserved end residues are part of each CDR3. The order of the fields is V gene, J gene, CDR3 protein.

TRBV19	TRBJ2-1	CASSRTSVGRYNEQFF
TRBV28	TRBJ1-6	CASSLSGVRRLNNSPLHF
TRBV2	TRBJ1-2	CASRGQFYTF
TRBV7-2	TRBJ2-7	CASSLDPASYEQYF
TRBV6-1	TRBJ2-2	CASSAASTGELFF
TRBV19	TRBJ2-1	CASTQTPGTSFNEQFF
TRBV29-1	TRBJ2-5	CSIEAGSETQYF
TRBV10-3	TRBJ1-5	CAISEPEGQGNNQPQHF
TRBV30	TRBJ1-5	CAWSEGYDQPQHF
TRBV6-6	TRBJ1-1	CASLGTGNTEAFF
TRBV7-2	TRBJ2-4	CASSLELASIQYF
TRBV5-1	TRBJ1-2	CASSEGTGYGYTF
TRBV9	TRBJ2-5	CASSVGTSGGGETQYF
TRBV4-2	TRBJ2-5	CASSQDPYGETQYF
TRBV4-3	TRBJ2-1	CASSQDGGANRLNEQFF
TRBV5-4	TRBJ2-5	CASSSGQGRVETQYF
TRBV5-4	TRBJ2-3	CASSYGQGRDTQYF
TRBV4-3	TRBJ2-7	CASSQTTGSSYEQYF
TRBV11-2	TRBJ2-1	CASSYTRGYNEQFF